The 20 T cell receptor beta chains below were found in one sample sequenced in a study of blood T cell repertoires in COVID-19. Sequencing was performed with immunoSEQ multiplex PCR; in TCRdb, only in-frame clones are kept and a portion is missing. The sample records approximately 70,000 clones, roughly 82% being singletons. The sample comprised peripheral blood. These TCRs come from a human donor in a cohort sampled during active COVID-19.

For the CDR3, the DNA is TGTGCCAGCAGTGAGGACAGCTACTATGGCTACACCTTC. Its protein is CASSEDSYYGYTF. V usage is TRBV2 and J usage is TRBJ1-2; weak D call: TRBD1 (6 bases). CDR1 and CDR2 (germline): SNHLY, FYNNEI. This CDR3 comprises 13 residues. V was cut by 3 bases and J by 3 bases, with 8 bases left in between. The whole variable domain, remainder taken from reference TRBV2 and TRBJ1-2, is EPEVTQTPSHQVTQMGQEVILRCVPISNHLYFYWYRQILGQKVEFLVSFYNNEISEKSEIFDDQFSVERPDGSNFTLKIRSTKLEDSAMYFCASSEDSYYGYTFGSGTRLTVV.

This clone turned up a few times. The CDR3 bases are TGTGCCAGCAGCCCCGGACAGGGTGGCTACGAGCAGTACTTC. Its translation is CASSPGQGGYEQYF. The V and J genes are TRBV3-1 (or the pseudogene TRBV3-2) and TRBJ2-7; 8 positions match TRBD1. Germline loops: CDR1 LGHDT, CDR2 YNNKEL (reference sequence). V shed 4 bases, J shed 3 bases, and the junction held 5 bases outside the gene matches. The CDR3 runs 14 residues.

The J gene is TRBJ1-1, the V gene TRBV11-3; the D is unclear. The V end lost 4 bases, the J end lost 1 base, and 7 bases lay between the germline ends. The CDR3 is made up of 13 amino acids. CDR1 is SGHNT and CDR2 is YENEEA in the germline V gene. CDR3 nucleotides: TGTGCCAGCAGCTCTTCAGGGAACACTGAAGCTTTCTTT. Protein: CASSSSGNTEAFF.

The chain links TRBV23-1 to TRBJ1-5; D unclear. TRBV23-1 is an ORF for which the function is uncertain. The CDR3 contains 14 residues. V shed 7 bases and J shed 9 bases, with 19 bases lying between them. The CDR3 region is CASTLLGPEGPQHF. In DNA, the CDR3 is TGCGCCAGCACCCTCCTGGGCCCTGAAGGGCCCCAGCATTTT.

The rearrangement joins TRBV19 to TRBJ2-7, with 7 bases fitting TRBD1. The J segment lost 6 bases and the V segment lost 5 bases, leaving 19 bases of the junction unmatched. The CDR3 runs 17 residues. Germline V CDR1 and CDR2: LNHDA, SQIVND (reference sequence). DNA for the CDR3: TGTGCCAGTAGTGTAGGGTACAGGGGTGGGAACCCTGGCGAGCAGTACTTC. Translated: CASSVGYRGGNPGEQYF.

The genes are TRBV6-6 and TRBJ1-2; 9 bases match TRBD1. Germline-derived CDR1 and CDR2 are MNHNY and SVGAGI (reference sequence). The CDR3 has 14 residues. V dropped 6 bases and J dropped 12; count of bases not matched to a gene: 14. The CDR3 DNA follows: TGTGCCAGCAGCTCTAGACAGGGGGAAGCGCAGGACACCTTC. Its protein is CASSSRQGEAQDTF.

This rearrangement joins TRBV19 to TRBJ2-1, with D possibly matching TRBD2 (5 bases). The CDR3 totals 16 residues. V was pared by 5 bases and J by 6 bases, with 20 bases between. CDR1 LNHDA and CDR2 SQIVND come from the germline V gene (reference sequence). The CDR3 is CASSPTPRSEGNEQFF. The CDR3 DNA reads TGTGCCAGTAGTCCTACCCCCAGAAGTGAGGGCAATGAGCAGTTCTTC. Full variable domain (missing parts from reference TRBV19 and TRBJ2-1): DGGITQSPKYLFRKEGQNVTLSCEQNLNHDAMYWYRQDPGQGLRLIYYSQIVNDFQKGDIAEGYSVSREKKESFPLTVTSAQKNPTAFYLCASSPTPRSEGNEQFFGPGTRLTVL.

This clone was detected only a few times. The CDR3, as DNA: TGTGCCAGTAGGAACAGGGGGGACCTCACTGAAGCTTTCTTT. Its protein is CASRNRGDLTEAFF. The chain combines TRBV19 with TRBJ1-1; 8 bases are a match to TRBD1. CDR1 and CDR2 from the germline V gene are LNHDA and SQIVND (reference sequence). V lost 6 bases to trimming and J lost 4 bases; unmatched junction nucleotides: 7. This CDR3 contains 14 residues.

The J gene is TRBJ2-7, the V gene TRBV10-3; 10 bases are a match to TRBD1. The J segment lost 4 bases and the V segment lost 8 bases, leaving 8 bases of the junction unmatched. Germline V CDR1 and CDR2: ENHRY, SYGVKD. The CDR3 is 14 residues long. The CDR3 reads CAIRSGQGKYEQYF. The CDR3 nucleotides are TGTGCCATCCGGTCGGGACAGGGGAAATACGAGCAGTACTTC.

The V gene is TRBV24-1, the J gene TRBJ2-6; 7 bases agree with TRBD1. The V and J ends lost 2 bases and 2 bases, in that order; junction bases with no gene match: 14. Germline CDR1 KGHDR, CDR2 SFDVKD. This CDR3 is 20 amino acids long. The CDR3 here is CATSDSTQEQGNPGANVLTF. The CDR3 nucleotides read TGTGCCACCAGTGATTCGACCCAAGAACAGGGGAACCCTGGGGCCAACGTCCTGACTTTC.

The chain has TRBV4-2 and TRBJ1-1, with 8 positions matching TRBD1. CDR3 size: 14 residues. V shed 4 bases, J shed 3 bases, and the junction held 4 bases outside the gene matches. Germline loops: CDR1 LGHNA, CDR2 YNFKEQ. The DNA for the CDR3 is TGTGCCAGCAGCCTGACAGGGGAGGACACTGAAGCTTTCTTT. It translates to CASSLTGEDTEAFF.

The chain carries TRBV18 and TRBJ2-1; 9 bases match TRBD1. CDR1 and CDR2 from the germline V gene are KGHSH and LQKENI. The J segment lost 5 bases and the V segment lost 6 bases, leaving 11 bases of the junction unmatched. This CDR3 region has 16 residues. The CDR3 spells CASSANTGGANNEQFF. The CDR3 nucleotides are TGTGCCAGCTCGGCCAACACAGGGGGCGCCAACAATGAGCAGTTCTTC.

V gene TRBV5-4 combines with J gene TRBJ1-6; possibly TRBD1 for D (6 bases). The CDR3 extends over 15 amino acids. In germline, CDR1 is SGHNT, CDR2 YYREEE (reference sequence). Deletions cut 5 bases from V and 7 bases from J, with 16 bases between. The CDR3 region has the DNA TGTGCCAGCAGTAACCGGGACATCCGAAATTCACCCCTCCACTTT. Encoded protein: CASSNRDIRNSPLHF.

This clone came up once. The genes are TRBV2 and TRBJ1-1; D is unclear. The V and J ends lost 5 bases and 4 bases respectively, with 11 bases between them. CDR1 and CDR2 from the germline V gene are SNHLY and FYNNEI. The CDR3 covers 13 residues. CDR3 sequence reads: CASSKVSGTEAFF. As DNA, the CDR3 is TGTGCCAGCAGTAAAGTATCGGGCACTGAAGCTTTCTTT.

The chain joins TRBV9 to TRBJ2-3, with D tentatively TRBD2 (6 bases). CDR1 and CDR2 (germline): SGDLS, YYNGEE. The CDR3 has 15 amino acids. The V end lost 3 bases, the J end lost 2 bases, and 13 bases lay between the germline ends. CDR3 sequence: CASSARGGVTDTQYF. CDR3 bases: TGTGCCAGCAGCGCTAGAGGAGGGGTCACAGATACGCAGTATTTT.

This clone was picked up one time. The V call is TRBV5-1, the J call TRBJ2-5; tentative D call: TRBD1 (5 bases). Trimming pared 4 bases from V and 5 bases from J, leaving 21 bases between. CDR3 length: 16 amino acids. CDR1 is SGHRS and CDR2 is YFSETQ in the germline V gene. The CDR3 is CASSRTPTRTEETQYF. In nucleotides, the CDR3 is TGCGCCAGCAGCCGGACACCTACGAGAACTGAGGAGACCCAGTACTTC.

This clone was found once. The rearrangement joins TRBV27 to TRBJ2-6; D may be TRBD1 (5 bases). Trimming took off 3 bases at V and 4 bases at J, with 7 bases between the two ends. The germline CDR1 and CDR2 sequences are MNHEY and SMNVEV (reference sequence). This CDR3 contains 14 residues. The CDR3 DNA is TGTGCCAGCAGTTTGAACAGGGGGGCCAACGTCCTGACTTTC. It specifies CASSLNRGANVLTF.

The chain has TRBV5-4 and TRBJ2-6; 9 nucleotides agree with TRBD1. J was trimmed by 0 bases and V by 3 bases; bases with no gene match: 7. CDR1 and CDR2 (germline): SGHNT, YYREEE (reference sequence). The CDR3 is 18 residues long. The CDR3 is CASSSQGATTSGANVLTF. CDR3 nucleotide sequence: TGTGCCAGCAGCTCACAGGGGGCCACCACCTCTGGGGCCAACGTCCTGACTTTC.

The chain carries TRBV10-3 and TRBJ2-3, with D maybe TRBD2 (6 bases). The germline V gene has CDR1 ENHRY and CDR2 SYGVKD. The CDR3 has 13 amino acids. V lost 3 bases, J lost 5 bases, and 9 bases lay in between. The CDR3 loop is CAISEVEGDTQYF. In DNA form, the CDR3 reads TGTGCCATCAGTGAAGTGGAGGGAGATACGCAGTATTTT.

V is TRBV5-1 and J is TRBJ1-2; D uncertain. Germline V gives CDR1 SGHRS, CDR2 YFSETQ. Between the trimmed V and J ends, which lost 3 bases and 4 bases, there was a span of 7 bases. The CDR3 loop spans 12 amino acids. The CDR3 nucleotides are TGCGCCAGCAGCTCAGGATTCTATGGCTACACCTTC. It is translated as CASSSGFYGYTF.